The 26 T cell receptor beta chains given below trace back to one sample, sequenced in a study of blood T cell repertoires in COVID-19. Clones were read by immunoSEQ multiplex PCR, and TCRdb kept only the in-frame ones, dropping some. The sample lists around 210,000 clones; about 82% were seen once. Sample: peripheral blood. These receptors came from a man in his forties or fifties with COVID-19, enrolled during active disease.

This clone was detected only once. This chain joins TRBV2 and TRBJ2-6; 7 bases are a match to TRBD1. The CDR3 contains 14 residues. CDR1 SNHLY and CDR2 FYNNEI come from the germline V gene. Trimming took 8 bases from V and 4 from J; bases not matched to a gene: 5. The CDR3: CASGQATGANVLTF. DNA of the CDR3: TGTGCCAGCGGACAGGCGACGGGGGCCAACGTCCTGACTTTC.

This chain links TRBV9 with TRBJ1-2, with D tentatively TRBD1 (5 bases). Germline V CDR1 and CDR2: SGDLS, YYNGEE. Trimming removed 7 bases from V and 2 bases from J, with 9 bases in between. The CDR3 covers 12 residues. The CDR3 DNA follows: TGTGCCAGCGGGGCGGGGAACTATGGCTACACCTTC. Residues: CASGAGNYGYTF.

The chain links TRBV18 to TRBJ2-2; TRBD2 might be the D (5 bases). CDR3 length: 13 amino acids. The V gene's germline CDR1 is KGHSH and CDR2 LQKENI. V gave up 3 bases and J gave up 5 bases, with 7 bases separating them. CDR3 sequence: CASSPRETGELFF. CDR3 nucleotide sequence: TGTGCCAGCTCACCTAGGGAGACCGGGGAGCTGTTTTTT.

The chain couples TRBV6-5 to TRBJ2-7; 7 nucleotides agree with TRBD1. Germline-derived CDR1 and CDR2 are MNHEY and SVGAGI. The ends lost 5 bases at V and 3 bases at J; junction bases unmatched: 7. This CDR3 spans 14 amino acids. Written as DNA, the CDR3 is TGTGCCAGCAGTAGACAGGGTCCCCACTACGAGCAGTACTTC. Translating it yields CASSRQGPHYEQYF.

The chain uses TRBV2 and TRBJ1-4; TRBD1 aligns across 8 bases. The CDR3 totals 15 residues. Germline CDR1 SNHLY, CDR2 FYNNEI. V dropped 4 bases and J dropped 3; count of bases not matched to a gene: 4. The CDR3 reads CASSADRGSNEKLFF. The CDR3 nucleotides are TGTGCCAGCAGTGCAGACAGGGGTTCTAATGAAAAACTGTTTTTT.

The genes are TRBV6-5 and TRBJ2-5, with 12 bases identical to TRBD2. The V segment lost 4 bases and the J segment 2 bases; nucleotides outside the gene matches: 2. The CDR3 sequence is 15 residues long. Per germline, CDR1 MNHEY and CDR2 SVGAGI. CDR3 region: CASSSGLAGQETQYF. The CDR3 region has the DNA TGTGCCAGCAGTTCCGGACTAGCGGGACAAGAGACCCAGTACTTC.

This sequence joins TRBV4-1 and TRBJ2-5; the match to TRBD1 covers 7 bases. CDR3 length: 15 residues. Germline V lookup: CDR1 MGHRA, CDR2 YSYEKL. V lost 6 bases to trimming and J lost 0 bases; unmatched junction nucleotides: 7. The CDR3 spells CASRNRTGYQETQYF. DNA of the CDR3: TGCGCCAGCAGGAACCGGACAGGTTACCAAGAGACCCAGTACTTC.

This clone appeared many times. V usage is TRBV6-5 and J usage is TRBJ1-6; possible D gene TRBD1, 5 bases. Trimming removed 4 bases at V and 6 bases at J, with 13 bases between. CDR1 is MNHEY, CDR2 SVGAGI, per germline. The CDR3 has 15 amino acids. The CDR3 bases are TGTGCCAGCAGTTCAACCGGGACTGTTAATTCACCCCTCCACTTT. The encoded protein is CASSSTGTVNSPLHF.

The chain combines TRBV28 with TRBJ1-6, with 9 bases lining up with TRBD1. Unmatched junction bases numbered 6, after V lost 7 bases and J lost 8 bases. Germline V gene lookup returns CDR1 MDHEN and CDR2 SYDVKM. There are 14 residues in the CDR3. The CDR3 loop reads CASNNRGLYSPLHF. The CDR3 nucleotides are TGTGCCAGCAACAACAGGGGGCTTTATTCACCCCTCCACTTT.

The V call is TRBV5-4, the J call TRBJ1-6; tentatively, D is TRBD1 (5 bases). The length of the CDR3 is 14 residues. Looked up from germline, CDR1 is SGHNT and CDR2 is YYREEE (reference sequence). Deletions cut 1 base from V and 7 bases from J, with 9 bases between. CDR3 protein: CASSLTGLNSPLHF. The CDR3 DNA sequence: TGTGCCAGCAGCTTGACAGGCCTGAATTCACCCCTCCACTTT.

The rearrangement links TRBV7-2 to TRBJ2-1; D is unclear. V lost 2 bases, J lost 1 base, and 9 bases lay in between. This CDR3 comprises 15 residues. Germline loops: CDR1 SGHTA, CDR2 FQGNSA. The CDR3: CASSLFIGSYNEQFF. CDR3 nucleotide sequence: TGTGCCAGCAGCTTATTTATCGGGTCCTACAATGAGCAGTTCTTC.

J is TRBJ2-7 and V is TRBV30; D unresolved. The CDR3 covers 12 residues. The V end was cut by 0 bases, the J end by 4 bases, with 7 bases between. Germline CDR1 GTSNPN, CDR2 SVGIG (reference sequence). In DNA, the CDR3 is TGTGCCTGGAGTGTTAGAGATTACGAGCAGTACTTC. It translates to CAWSVRDYEQYF.

This clone has a handful of counts. The chain combines TRBV7-9 with TRBJ2-7; 7 bases fit TRBD1. CDR1 and CDR2 from the germline V gene are SEHNR and FQNEAQ (reference sequence). V lost 5 bases, J lost 3 bases, and 4 bases stayed unmatched. The CDR3 is 13 amino acids. The CDR3 reads CASSRTGDYEQYF. Written as DNA, the CDR3 is TGTGCCAGCAGCCGCACAGGGGACTACGAGCAGTACTTC.

The chain is built from TRBV27 and TRBJ1-5, with 9 bases that match TRBD1. The V and J ends lost 2 bases and 12 bases, in that order; junction bases with no gene match: 5. CDR3 length equals 13 residues. The germline V gene has CDR1 MNHEY and CDR2 SMNVEV (reference sequence). CDR3 sequence (DNA): TGTGCCAGCAGTTTAAATAGACAGGGGGTCCAGCATTTT. Translating it yields CASSLNRQGVQHF.

J is TRBJ1-1 and V is TRBV28; D is unresolved. The CDR3 consists of 16 residues. V was pared by 3 bases and J by 3 bases, with 17 bases between. Germline CDR1 and CDR2: MDHEN and SYDVKM. Here the CDR3 DNA reads TGTGCCAGCAGTTTCCCCGCTTGGAGCGGGGACACTGAAGCTTTCTTT. This encodes CASSFPAWSGDTEAFF. Full variable domain (remainder filled in from reference TRBV28 and TRBJ1-1): DVKVTQSSRYLVKRTGEKVFLECVQDMDHENMFWYRQDPGLGLRLIYFSYDVKMKEKGDIPEGYSVSREKKERFSLILESASTNQTSMYLCASSFPAWSGDTEAFFGQGTRLTVV.

The genes are TRBV2 and TRBJ2-7; a possible D gene is TRBD1 (6 bases). In germline, CDR1 is SNHLY, CDR2 FYNNEI. This CDR3 is built from 14 residues. V was cut by 9 bases and J by 4 bases, with 19 bases left in between. Written as DNA, the CDR3 is TGTGCCAGTTCGGACAGCTCTCAAGGGTACGAGCAGTACTTC. Amino acid sequence: CASSDSSQGYEQYF.

The genes are TRBV5-5 and TRBJ2-7; D is perhaps TRBD1 (5 bases). This CDR3 has 14 residues. The germline CDR1 and CDR2 sequences are SGHKS and YYEKEE (reference sequence). V dropped 0 bases and J dropped 0 bases, with 7 bases sitting between them. The DNA for the CDR3 is TGTGCCAGCAGCTTGGGACAGAGCTCCTACGAGCAGTACTTC. It codes for CASSLGQSSYEQYF.

V is TRBV15 and J is TRBJ2-7; the match to TRBD1 covers 10 bases. The length of the CDR3 is 17 residues. The V segment lost 2 bases and the J segment 5 bases; nucleotides outside the gene matches: 12. Germline V gene sequence: CDR1 LNHNV, CDR2 YYDKDF (reference sequence). CDR3 amino acids: CATSRPNAGTGDHEQYF. In DNA, the CDR3 is TGTGCCACCAGCAGACCTAATGCCGGGACAGGGGATCACGAGCAGTACTTC.

This clone turned up a few times. The chain joins TRBV3-1 (or the pseudogene TRBV3-2) to TRBJ1-3; a possible D gene is TRBD1 (6 bases). V gave up 7 bases and J gave up 0 bases, with 13 bases separating them. There are 15 residues in the CDR3. Germline lookup yields CDR1 LGHDT and CDR2 YNNKEL (reference sequence). In DNA form, the CDR3 reads TGTGCCAGCACAACGGACAGAATCTCTGGAAACACCATATATTTT. This encodes CASTTDRISGNTIYF.

This rearrangement joins TRBV3-1 (or the pseudogene TRBV3-2) to TRBJ1-4, with no clear D. The CDR3 runs 14 residues. V shed 4 bases and J shed 0 bases, with 6 bases lying between them. Germline V gene lookup returns CDR1 LGHDT and CDR2 YNNKEL (reference sequence). CDR3 DNA sequence: TGTGCCAGCAGCCCCACGGCAACTAATGAAAAACTGTTTTTT. Its protein is CASSPTATNEKLFF.

The gene calls are TRBV2 and TRBJ2-5, with D perhaps matching TRBD1 (6 bases). The germline gives CDR1 SNHLY, CDR2 FYNNEI. CDR3 length: 14 amino acids. The ends were cut back, 7 bases at V and 0 bases at J, with 12 bases in the middle. The CDR3 sequence: CASNDDRNQETQYF. The CDR3 bases are TGTGCCAGCAACGACGACAGGAACCAAGAGACCCAGTACTTC.

J is TRBJ1-2 and V is TRBV11-2; D ambiguous. The CDR3 consists of 15 residues. Germline-derived CDR1 and CDR2 are SGHAT and FQNNGV. V was clipped by 5 bases and J by 2 bases, with 15 bases between them. CDR3 residues: CASSPRYGWNYGYTF. In DNA, the CDR3 is TGTGCCAGCAGCCCAAGGTACGGGTGGAACTATGGCTACACCTTC.

The rearrangement uses TRBV28 and TRBJ2-3; maybe TRBD1 (5 bases). The germline gives CDR1 MDHEN, CDR2 SYDVKM. V lost 1 base and J 3 bases, leaving 17 bases between the germline ends. This CDR3 spans 17 amino acids. CDR3 region: CASSLSGQGPLTDTQYF. DNA of the CDR3: TGTGCCAGCAGTTTATCAGGGCAGGGCCCCCTTACAGATACGCAGTATTTT.

The chain has TRBV19 and TRBJ2-2; perhaps TRBD1 as D (6 bases). CDR3 length: 16 residues. V lost 3 bases and J 4 bases, leaving 15 bases between the germline ends. From germline, CDR1 is LNHDA and CDR2 SQIVND (reference sequence). Written as DNA, the CDR3 is TGTGCCAGTAGTATCCGGGGCTCACAGGGCACCGGGGAGCTGTTTTTT. It specifies CASSIRGSQGTGELFF. The full variable domain, rest sourced from reference TRBV19 and TRBJ2-2, is DGGITQSPKYLFRKEGQNVTLSCEQNLNHDAMYWYRQDPGQGLRLIYYSQIVNDFQKGDIAEGYSVSREKKESFPLTVTSAQKNPTAFYLCASSIRGSQGTGELFFGEGSRLTVL.

The rearrangement joins TRBV7-8 to TRBJ2-3, with a tentative D call TRBD2 (5 bases). Germline loops: CDR1 SGHVS, CDR2 FQNEAQ. CDR3 size: 20 residues. V was clipped by 5 bases and J by 2 bases, with 29 bases between them. The CDR3 DNA reads TGTGCCAGCAGCACTATTTGGGGATCTGAAGCGGCCCTCGTCACAGATACGCAGTATTTT. This codes for CASSTIWGSEAALVTDTQYF.

This chain connects TRBV18 to TRBJ1-4; TRBD1 aligns across 7 bases. The V and J ends lost 6 bases and 2 bases, in that order; junction bases with no gene match: 9. This CDR3 spans 16 amino acids. Germline loops: CDR1 KGHSH, CDR2 LQKENI. CDR3 protein: CASSRQQGTTNEKLFF. In DNA form, the CDR3 reads TGTGCCAGCTCTCGACAACAGGGGACCACTAATGAAAAACTGTTTTTT.